The rows below give T cell receptor beta chains drawn from one sample of a study of shared clonotypes between healthy human individuals. Sequenced by immunoSEQ multiplex PCR; TCRdb stores in-frame clones only, minus some. The data contain approximately 2.5 million clones, approximately 93% of them singletons. What was sequenced was naive CD4+ T cells from PBMCs. These receptors were collected from a man between 18 and 35 years old in good health. Some clones in this sample may be carry-over from other donors' samples. CDR3s include the opening cysteine and the closing phenylalanine or tryptophan. Fields, in order: J gene, D gene, V gene, clone size, CDR3 DNA, CDR3 protein. A D gene is named only where the DNA matches it firmly. Where a row states a size, it is once, few, many or the class of an expanded clone; other rows omit it.

j_gene: TRBJ1-4
d_gene: NA
v_gene: TRBV5-5
abundance: NA
CDR3nt: TGTGCCAGCAGCTTGACGTCAACTAATGAAAAACTGTTTTTT
CDR3aa: CASSLTSTNEKLFF

j_gene: TRBJ2-5
d_gene: NA
v_gene: TRBV6-5
abundance: once
CDR3nt: TGTGCCAGCAGGAATCTGGAACAAGAGACCCAGTACTTC
CDR3aa: CASRNLEQETQYF

j_gene: TRBJ2-4
d_gene: TRBD2
v_gene: TRBV4-1
abundance: NA
CDR3nt: TGCGCCAGCAGCCAGACCGGGACTAGCGGGAGCAAAAACATTCAGTACTTC
CDR3aa: CASSQTGTSGSKNIQYF

j_gene: TRBJ1-2
d_gene: NA
v_gene: TRBV18
abundance: NA
CDR3nt: TGTGCCAGCTCACGTGGGGTGGCCTATGGCTACACCTTC
CDR3aa: CASSRGVAYGYTF

j_gene: TRBJ2-1
d_gene: TRBD2
v_gene: TRBV11-2
abundance: NA
CDR3nt: TGTGCCAGCAGCTGGGCTAGCGGGAGGGGGGGTAAGGACAATGAGCAGTTCTTC
CDR3aa: CASSWASGRGGKDNEQFF

j_gene: TRBJ1-2
d_gene: NA
v_gene: TRBV28
abundance: once
CDR3nt: TGTGCCAGCAGTCCCTCGGGAGGGCCCTATGGCTACACCTTC
CDR3aa: CASSPSGGPYGYTF

j_gene: TRBJ2-5
d_gene: TRBD1
v_gene: TRBV7-9
abundance: NA
CDR3nt: TGTGCCAGCAGCTTAGCGGGCAGGGGGCAAGAGACCCAGTACTTC
CDR3aa: CASSLAGRGQETQYF

j_gene: TRBJ2-7
d_gene: NA
v_gene: TRBV6-1
abundance: NA
CDR3nt: TGTGCCAGCTCCCTCGAGGGGGGGGGCTACGAGCAGTACTTC
CDR3aa: CASSLEGGGYEQYF

j_gene: TRBJ2-7
d_gene: TRBD1
v_gene: TRBV5-1
abundance: NA
CDR3nt: TGCGCCAGCAGCTTGGTGGTCGGGGACAGGACATACGAGCAGTACTTC
CDR3aa: CASSLVVGDRTYEQYF

j_gene: TRBJ1-5
d_gene: TRBD1
v_gene: TRBV6-5
abundance: NA
CDR3nt: TGTGCCAGCAAATTAAATACAGGGGAATCTCAGCCCCAGCATTTT
CDR3aa: CASKLNTGESQPQHF

j_gene: TRBJ1-4
d_gene: NA
v_gene: TRBV5-1
abundance: NA
CDR3nt: TGCGCCAGCAGCTTGTTGGGGACATCTAATGAAAAACTGTTTTTT
CDR3aa: CASSLLGTSNEKLFF

j_gene: TRBJ2-6
d_gene: TRBD1
v_gene: TRBV7-9
abundance: NA
CDR3nt: TGTGCCAGCAGCGAGCGGCCGGGACAGTCTTTCTCTGGGGCCAACGTCCTGACTTTC
CDR3aa: CASSERPGQSFSGANVLTF

j_gene: TRBJ2-5
d_gene: TRBD2
v_gene: TRBV2
abundance: NA
CDR3nt: TGTGCCAGCAGTGCTAGCGGGAGAGAGACCCAGTACTTC
CDR3aa: CASSASGRETQYF

j_gene: TRBJ2-7
d_gene: TRBD1
v_gene: TRBV2
abundance: NA
CDR3nt: TGTGCCAGCTGGCGGACAGGGGGTGCCTACGAGCAGTACTTC
CDR3aa: CASWRTGGAYEQYF

j_gene: TRBJ2-1
d_gene: NA
v_gene: TRBV10-3
abundance: NA
CDR3nt: TGTGCCATCATGGGCCAGGCCAGCTCCTACAATGAGCAGTTCTTC
CDR3aa: CAIMGQASSYNEQFF

j_gene: TRBJ1-1
d_gene: NA
v_gene: TRBV28
abundance: NA
CDR3nt: TGTGCCAGCAGTTTGCCGGTAAACACTGAAGCTTTCTTT
CDR3aa: CASSLPVNTEAFF

j_gene: TRBJ2-7
d_gene: TRBD2
v_gene: TRBV9
abundance: NA
CDR3nt: TGTGCCAGCAGCGAAGCGGGAGGGCCTTTGTACGAGCAGTACTTC
CDR3aa: CASSEAGGPLYEQYF

j_gene: TRBJ2-7
d_gene: TRBD1
v_gene: TRBV7-9
abundance: NA
CDR3nt: TGTGCCAGCAGCTTCGTACAGGGGCTCAACGAGCAGTACTTC
CDR3aa: CASSFVQGLNEQYF

j_gene: TRBJ2-4
d_gene: NA
v_gene: TRBV28
abundance: NA
CDR3nt: TGTGCCAGCAATCGGGGTTTCAAAAACATTCAGTACTTC
CDR3aa: CASNRGFKNIQYF

j_gene: TRBJ2-1
d_gene: TRBD1
v_gene: TRBV18
abundance: once
CDR3nt: TGTGCCAGCTCACCACCCAGGACAGGAGCTATTAGTGAGCAGTTCTTC
CDR3aa: CASSPPRTGAISEQFF

j_gene: TRBJ1-5
d_gene: NA
v_gene: TRBV2
abundance: NA
CDR3nt: TGTGCCAGCAGTGAATTAGGGGGTAATCAGCCCCAGCATTTT
CDR3aa: CASSELGGNQPQHF

j_gene: TRBJ1-5
d_gene: NA
v_gene: TRBV28
abundance: NA
CDR3nt: TGTGCCAGCAGCCGCGGGAGGGCGGGTCCCCAGCATTTT
CDR3aa: CASSRGRAGPQHF

j_gene: TRBJ2-1
d_gene: NA
v_gene: TRBV27
abundance: NA
CDR3nt: TGTGCCAGCAGTTGGGAAACACCTGGAGATGAGCAGTTCTTC
CDR3aa: CASSWETPGDEQFF

j_gene: TRBJ1-2
d_gene: NA
v_gene: TRBV11-2
abundance: NA
CDR3nt: TGTGCCAGCAGCTTAGATGGCCGGGGCTACACCTTC
CDR3aa: CASSLDGRGYTF

j_gene: TRBJ2-7
d_gene: TRBD2
v_gene: TRBV30
abundance: NA
CDR3nt: TGTGCCTGGAGTAAGACCGGGACTAGCGGGACCTCGCGGTACTTC
CDR3aa: CAWSKTGTSGTSRYF

j_gene: TRBJ2-1
d_gene: NA
v_gene: TRBV5-4
abundance: NA
CDR3nt: TGTGCCAGCAGCTTGGCCGCCTCTGAGCAGTTCTTC
CDR3aa: CASSLAASEQFF

j_gene: TRBJ1-2
d_gene: TRBD1
v_gene: TRBV10-2
abundance: NA
CDR3nt: TGCGCCAGCACGAGGGGGCACAGTAACTATGGCTACACCTTC
CDR3aa: CASTRGHSNYGYTF

j_gene: TRBJ1-6
d_gene: TRBD1
v_gene: TRBV30
abundance: NA
CDR3nt: TGTGCCTGGAGCTCGCAGGGGGCTGTAAATTCACCCCTCCACTTT
CDR3aa: CAWSSQGAVNSPLHF

j_gene: TRBJ2-7
d_gene: NA
v_gene: TRBV2
abundance: NA
CDR3nt: TGTGCCAGCTCCGTCCGGGGCAGATCCTACGAGCAGTACTTC
CDR3aa: CASSVRGRSYEQYF

j_gene: TRBJ1-2
d_gene: TRBD1
v_gene: TRBV7-9
abundance: NA
CDR3nt: TGTGCCAGCAGCTTAGGCGTAGGGGGCCTCTATGGCTACACCTTC
CDR3aa: CASSLGVGGLYGYTF

j_gene: TRBJ1-6
d_gene: NA
v_gene: TRBV7-2
abundance: NA
CDR3nt: TGTGCCAGCAGCTTAGATCCTCGGGGGCTTCCCCTCCACTTT
CDR3aa: CASSLDPRGLPLHF

j_gene: TRBJ1-2
d_gene: NA
v_gene: TRBV4-2
abundance: NA
CDR3nt: TGTGCCAGCAGCCAAGATCTTTCCGCAGGCCCTAGGGGCGGCTACACCTTC
CDR3aa: CASSQDLSAGPRGGYTF

j_gene: TRBJ2-7
d_gene: NA
v_gene: TRBV2
abundance: NA
CDR3nt: TGTGCCAGCAGTGAGAGGCAGACCTTTTCTTGGGAGCAGTACTTC
CDR3aa: CASSERQTFSWEQYF

j_gene: TRBJ1-1
d_gene: TRBD1
v_gene: TRBV5-6
abundance: NA
CDR3nt: TGTGCCAGCAGTTGGGACAGGGGCGCTGAAGCTTTCTTT
CDR3aa: CASSWDRGAEAFF

j_gene: TRBJ2-1
d_gene: TRBD2
v_gene: TRBV5-1
abundance: NA
CDR3nt: TGCGCCAGCAGCTTGGGCACTAGCGGGAGGTCCTACAATGAGCAGTTCTTC
CDR3aa: CASSLGTSGRSYNEQFF

j_gene: TRBJ2-2
d_gene: NA
v_gene: TRBV13
abundance: NA
CDR3nt: TGTGCCAGCAGCTTACGAATAGCGACCTATGACAGGGAGCTGTTTTTT
CDR3aa: CASSLRIATYDRELFF

j_gene: TRBJ2-7
d_gene: TRBD2
v_gene: TRBV7-9
abundance: NA
CDR3nt: TGTGCCAGCAGCCCCGGGACTAGCGGGGCGGGCGAGCAGTACTTC
CDR3aa: CASSPGTSGAGEQYF

j_gene: TRBJ2-5
d_gene: TRBD2
v_gene: TRBV2
abundance: NA
CDR3nt: TGTGCCAGCAGTGCTAGCGGGAACGCCCAGTACTTC
CDR3aa: CASSASGNAQYF

j_gene: TRBJ2-3
d_gene: NA
v_gene: TRBV6-1
abundance: NA
CDR3nt: TGTGCCAGCCAGAGCGAGTATACGCAGTATTTT
CDR3aa: CASQSEYTQYF

j_gene: TRBJ1-2
d_gene: TRBD1
v_gene: TRBV28
abundance: NA
CDR3nt: TGTGCCAGCAGTTCACCAGGGACAGTAAAAGGCTACACCTTC
CDR3aa: CASSSPGTVKGYTF

j_gene: TRBJ1-2
d_gene: TRBD1
v_gene: TRBV5-1
abundance: NA
CDR3nt: TGCGCCAGCAGCTTGGTTGGTTGGGACAGGGGGTCCGGCTACACCTTC
CDR3aa: CASSLVGWDRGSGYTF

j_gene: TRBJ2-3
d_gene: TRBD2
v_gene: TRBV5-1
abundance: NA
CDR3nt: TGCGCCAGCAGCTTGGGACTAGCGGGAGGCCACACAGATACGCAGTATTTT
CDR3aa: CASSLGLAGGHTDTQYF

j_gene: TRBJ2-7
d_gene: NA
v_gene: TRBV19
abundance: NA
CDR3nt: TGTGCCAGTAGTATAGGGGTCTTGCGGCAGGGCTCCTACGAGCAGTACTTC
CDR3aa: CASSIGVLRQGSYEQYF

j_gene: TRBJ1-1
d_gene: NA
v_gene: TRBV7-2
abundance: few
CDR3nt: TGTGCCAGCAGCTTAGTAGTCAGGAGTAACACTGAAGCTTTCTTT
CDR3aa: CASSLVVRSNTEAFF

j_gene: TRBJ1-3
d_gene: NA
v_gene: TRBV10-3
abundance: NA
CDR3nt: TGTGCCATCAGTGACCCAGCCTCTGGAAACACCATATATTTT
CDR3aa: CAISDPASGNTIYF

j_gene: TRBJ2-1
d_gene: TRBD2
v_gene: TRBV10-3
abundance: NA
CDR3nt: TGTGCCATCAGGGGGGGGGACAATGAGCAGTTCTTC
CDR3aa: CAIRGGDNEQFF